These 21 T cell receptor beta chains were sequenced from one sample in a study of blood T cell repertoires in COVID-19 (dated by TCRdb to 2018 to 2020). The method was the immunoSEQ multiplex PCR assay. TCRdb stores this immuneACCESS table with in-frame sequences only. Part of the clones is absent; in the studies checked, under half of the shortfall reflects unresolved V genes, and no reason is known for the rest. This sample gives 85,000 to 100,000 clones in total; 70% to 90% of them show up just once. The leading ten clones occupy just over 2% of the sample. Sequencing was done on a sample of peripheral blood. The receptor set was obtained from a man aged 50 or older with COVID-19, enrolled during active disease.

The rearrangement links TRBV5-4 to TRBJ2-3, with TRBD1 identical over 8 bases. CDR1 and CDR2 from the germline V gene are SGHNT and YYREEE (reference sequence). This CDR3 region has 15 residues. V gave up 0 bases and J gave up 5 bases; unmatched junction bases: 5. CDR3 sequence reads: CASSLGWTGRDTQYF. The CDR3, as DNA: TGTGCCAGCAGCTTGGGATGGACAGGGCGAGATACGCAGTATTTT.

This clone came up once. The chain carries TRBV5-1 and TRBJ2-2; unclear D gene. This CDR3 comprises 18 residues. Germline CDR1 and CDR2: SGHRS and YFSETQ. V was clipped by 4 bases and J by 4 bases, with 23 bases between them. CDR3 in amino acids: CASSVYLRTESGTGELFF. The CDR3 DNA sequence: TGCGCCAGCAGCGTATATCTACGAACGGAATCGGGCACCGGGGAGCTGTTTTTT.

For this clone: A read error may produce the germline difference seen at one junction end. The V gene is TRBV9, the J gene TRBJ1-2; 12 nucleotides line up with TRBD1. Germline V gene data show CDR1 as SGDLS and CDR2 as YYNGEE. This CDR3 spans 15 amino acids. CDR3 nucleotide sequence: TGTGCCAGCAGCGTTTCCCATGGGACAGGGGGCGAGAAATCCTTC. Amino acids: CASSVSHGTGGEKSF. Full variable domain (rest looked up from reference TRBV9 and TRBJ1-2): DSGVTQTPKHLITATGQRVTLRCSPRSGDLSVYWYQQSLDQGLQFLIQYYNGEERAKGNILERFSAQQFPDLHSELNLSSLELGDSALYFCASSVSHGTGGEKSFGSGTRLTVV.

The chain couples TRBV3-1 (or the pseudogene TRBV3-2) to TRBJ2-5, with D tentatively TRBD2 (6 bases). This CDR3 has 13 residues. Germline V gene sequence: CDR1 LGHDT, CDR2 YNNKEL (reference sequence). V was cut by 3 bases and J by 5 bases, with 10 bases left in between. The CDR3 loop is CASSQTRWETQYF. Here the CDR3 DNA reads TGTGCCAGCAGCCAGACTAGATGGGAGACCCAGTACTTC.

The chain joins TRBV6-5 to TRBJ1-6; TRBD1 is a possible D gene (5 bases). CDR3 length equals 15 residues. V was clipped by 6 bases and J by 5 bases, with 14 bases between them. The germline CDR1 and CDR2 sequences are MNHEY and SVGAGI. CDR3 nucleotide sequence: TGTGCCAGCAGCGCGCGGGGGTGGAATAATTCACCCCTCCACTTT. Translation: CASSARGWNNSPLHF.

The V call is TRBV12-3 or TRBV12-4, the J call TRBJ1-2; D is unresolved. V dropped 7 bases and J dropped 6 bases, with 15 bases sitting between them. This CDR3 contains 13 residues. CDR3 coding DNA: TGTGCCAGCACCCCTCGGGGTAGGGATGGCTACACCTTC. Protein sequence: CASTPRGRDGYTF.

The chain employs TRBV5-4 and TRBJ1-4; 9 bases line up with TRBD1. This CDR3 is built from 16 residues. Germline V gives CDR1 SGHNT, CDR2 YYREEE (reference sequence). The V and J ends lost 0 bases and 3 bases, in that order; junction bases with no gene match: 3. The CDR3 DNA is TGTGCCAGCAGCTTGGGACAGGGGGGAGCTAATGAAAAACTGTTTTTT. Encoded protein: CASSLGQGGANEKLFF.

Only one count was recorded for this clone. This rearrangement joins TRBV9 to TRBJ2-1; 10 bases align to TRBD2. Trimming cost V 0 bases and J 6 bases; bases outside gene matches: 15. There are 19 residues in the CDR3. Germline V gives CDR1 SGDLS, CDR2 YYNGEE. CDR3 DNA sequence: TGTGCCAGCAGCGTAGGAGCGGGGGGGAACCCCACCATCACCAATGAGCAGTTCTTC. It encodes CASSVGAGGNPTITNEQFF.

The chain is built from TRBV2 and TRBJ1-3, with 11 bases fitting TRBD1. The length of the CDR3 is 16 residues. Germline V gene data show CDR1 as SNHLY and CDR2 as FYNNEI. Trimming at V came to 3 bases and at J to 2 bases, leaving 3 bases not matched to a gene. In nucleotides, the CDR3 is TGTGCCAGCAGTGACGGACAGGGGGCCGCTGGAAACACCATATATTTT. This codes for CASSDGQGAAGNTIYF.

The V gene is TRBV5-4, the J gene TRBJ1-6; D is uncertain. The CDR3 has 15 amino acids. Germline CDR1 and CDR2: SGHNT and YYREEE (reference sequence). Trimming took 4 bases from V and 5 from J, leaving 13 bases between them. CDR3 DNA: TGTGCCAGCAGCCATCGGACTCCTGATAATTCACCCCTCCACTTT. Its protein product is CASSHRTPDNSPLHF.

The rearrangement links TRBV18 to TRBJ1-1, with 12 bases matching TRBD1. The CDR3 has 15 residues. J was trimmed by 4 bases and V by 2 bases; bases with no gene match: 2. Germline V gene lookup returns CDR1 KGHSH and CDR2 LQKENI. Here the CDR3 reads CASSPMGQGATEAFF. The CDR3 DNA reads TGTGCCAGCTCACCAATGGGACAGGGGGCCACTGAAGCTTTCTTT.

The rearrangement links TRBV5-1 to TRBJ1-3; a possible D gene is TRBD1 (6 bases). This CDR3 is built from 15 residues. The V and J ends lost 6 bases and 1 base respectively, with 14 bases between them. The germline gives CDR1 SGHRS, CDR2 YFSETQ. CDR3 amino acids: CASTLTGLSGNTIYF. The CDR3 DNA sequence: TGCGCCAGCACCCTTACAGGGCTTTCTGGAAACACCATATATTTT.

The V gene is TRBV30, the J gene TRBJ1-2; D not resolved. With 4 bases removed from V and 5 bases from J, the gap between germline ends came to 14 bases. The CDR3 loop spans 13 amino acids. The germline CDR1 and CDR2 sequences are GTSNPN and SVGIG (reference sequence). This CDR3 is CAWTPTGNYGYTF. DNA for the CDR3: TGTGCCTGGACCCCGACCGGGAATTATGGCTACACCTTC.

This clone was counted once. The rearrangement joins TRBV12-3 or TRBV12-4 to TRBJ1-2; D not certain. This CDR3 has 13 amino acids. Trimming stripped 4 bases from V and 2 bases from J, with 8 bases between. The CDR3 loop reads CASSWQVNYGYTF. The CDR3 bases are TGTGCCAGCAGTTGGCAGGTCAACTATGGCTACACCTTC.

The chain employs TRBV5-4 and TRBJ1-6; 7 bases are a match to TRBD1. The CDR3 is 15 amino acids. Germline V gives CDR1 SGHNT, CDR2 YYREEE (reference sequence). V was clipped by 5 bases and J by 7 bases; unmatched bases: 9. CDR3 nucleotides: TGTGCCAGCAGATCCCGGACAGGCCCGAATTCACCCCTCCACTTT. Translation: CASRSRTGPNSPLHF.

The V call is TRBV7-3, the J call TRBJ2-7; 9 bases are shared with TRBD2. CDR1 and CDR2 (germline): SGHTA, FQGTGA. CDR3 length: 15 residues. With 3 bases clipped from V and 3 bases from J, the junction kept 6 bases outside the gene matches. The CDR3 DNA follows: TGTGCCAGCAGCTTCTTAGCGGGGGAGATCTACGAGCAGTACTTC. Translating it yields CASSFLAGEIYEQYF. The complete variable domain, with remaining parts taken from reference TRBV7-3 and TRBJ2-7, reads GAGVSQTPSNKVTEKGKYVELRCDPISGHTALYWYRQSLGQGPEFLIYFQGTGAADDSGLPNDRFFAVRPEGSVSTLKIQRTERGDSAVYLCASSFLAGEIYEQYFGPGTRLTVT.

The chain uses TRBV7-9 and TRBJ2-7, with D maybe TRBD1 (6 bases). Germline values: CDR1 SEHNR, CDR2 FQNEAQ (reference sequence). V lost 1 base and J lost 1, with 8 bases in between. CDR3 length: 14 residues. CDR3 nucleotides: TGTGCCAGCAGCTTAGGGACAGCTTCCTACGAGCAGTACTTC. Encoded protein: CASSLGTASYEQYF.

This chain links TRBV3-1 (or the pseudogene TRBV3-2) with TRBJ2-3; TRBD2 agrees at 14 bases. The CDR3 extends over 19 amino acids. V shed 1 base and J 2 bases; nucleotides not matched to a gene: 8. The germline V gene has CDR1 LGHDT and CDR2 YNNKEL (reference sequence). Written as DNA, the CDR3 is TGTGCCAGCAGCCAAGGACTAGCGGGGGGGTGGTCCCTCACAGATACGCAGTATTTT. Encoded protein: CASSQGLAGGWSLTDTQYF.

The V and J genes are TRBV6-2 or TRBV6-3 and TRBJ2-5; D ambiguous. Germline V gene data show CDR1 as MNHEY and CDR2 as SVGEGT. The CDR3 contains 10 residues. The V end lost 6 bases, the J end lost 8 bases, and 7 bases lay between the germline ends. In DNA form, the CDR3 reads TGTGCCAGCAGCCAGCGTACCCAGTACTTC. As protein: CASSQRTQYF.

This clone showed up many times. The V gene is TRBV28, the J gene TRBJ2-7, with TRBD1 matching 7 bases. V lost 5 bases, J lost 2 bases, and 3 bases stayed unmatched. Germline V gene lookup returns CDR1 MDHEN and CDR2 SYDVKM. The CDR3 totals 13 residues. The CDR3 reads CASSTDRAYEQYF. In DNA, the CDR3 is TGTGCCAGCAGTACTGACAGGGCCTACGAGCAGTACTTC.

This clone was seen a handful of times. V is TRBV9 and J is TRBJ2-7; TRBD2 might be the D (7 bases). The CDR3 sequence is 16 residues long. The germline CDR1 and CDR2 sequences are SGDLS and YYNGEE. V was clipped by 4 bases and J by 1 base, with 18 bases between them. The CDR3 coding sequence is TGTGCCAGCAGCCCCCTAGCCGGGGGGCCTTCCTACGAGCAGTACTTC. Translating gives CASSPLAGGPSYEQYF.